This entry features one T cell receptor beta chain sequence. This clone has more than one count but fewer than ten. The target of this receptor is not known. No per-base quality is available; no much larger clone lies one base away. The sample originates from a study of blood T cell repertoires in COVID-19 (dated by TCRdb to about 2020). Regarding the study in general: Samples from collaborators originated in the United States, Italy and Spain and spanned both the acute and convalescent phases of COVID-19. The repertoires were released in a freely available public database intended as a resource for research on the immune response to SARS-CoV-2. The sample metadata nearly always contained a de-identified subject ID, COVID-19 status, age in years and sex. Deeply sampled blood TCRbeta repertoires from subjects exposed to, actively infected with, or recovered from COVID-19 were included in the dataset. Samples were obtained from the ongoing ImmuneRACE study (first 160 participants) and from approximately 1,200 subjects provided by 6 global collaborators. HLA class I and class II types, where available, came from metadata supplied by the sample provider rather than from assay-based typing. The material from the prospective study consisted of cDNA or gDNA derived from T cells, B-cell-depleted T cells, or PBMCs.

Each collaborating institution followed its own protocols to collect whole blood in K2EDTA tubes. For TCRbeta analysis, collaborator samples were shipped as frozen whole blood, as isolated PBMCs, or as DNA extracted from either sample type. The immunoSEQ Assay, a bias-controlled multiplex PCR, was used to amplify TCRbeta CDR3 regions from genomic DNA. In the paper's pipeline: Within the assay, amplification of reference gene primers was used to estimate how many nucleated cells each sample contained. To quantify the absolute abundance of each unique TCRbeta CDR3 rearrangement, sequence reads were collapsed and filtered. Productive Simpson clonality was computed per sample as the square root of Simpson's diversity index over productive rearrangements. This immuneACCESS table, as held by TCRdb, lists in-frame sequences with V and J called but not all clones. Of the missing ones, under half trace to an unresolved V gene in checked studies; the others have no known cause. The V and J calls and clone size are taken from that table; D and trimming were inferred from the DNA. The table for this sample lists some 120,000 clones; over 75% of them were counted only once. The ten largest account for roughly 27% of the sample.

There are 15 amino acids in the CDR3, from cysteine to phenylalanine inclusive. Only the CDR3 DNA is retained, 45 bases long and in frame from the first base. Trimming takes 4 bases off V and 5 bases off J; junction bases not matched to a gene: 9. CDR1 and CDR2 are drawn from the germline V gene: SGHDT, YYEEEE. Study-level results and caveats: Clinical and demographic metadata were provided uncurated, with the amount varying by source and participant.

The sequencing input was peripheral blood. The chain uses TRBV5-6 and TRBJ1-1; TRBD1 fits 9 bases in the junction. The sequence was obtained from a woman at least 80 years old with acute or convalescent COVID-19. The DNA reads as follows: TGTGCCAGCAGCATACGGACAGGGGTGGGGACTGAAGCTTTCTTT. Translated, it gives CASSIRTGVGTEAFF.